Listed here are 27 T cell receptor beta chains from one sample, sequenced in a study of T cell responses to AZD1222 COVID-19 vaccine. Data came from immunoSEQ multiplex PCR; TCRdb stores just in-frame clones and leaves some out. The sample lists some 94,000 clones, around 90% occurring once. The source material was peripheral blood, sampled 28 days after the second AZD1222 dose. The receptors stem from an adult who received the AZD1222 COVID-19 vaccine.

This chain uses TRBV10-3 with TRBJ1-2; D might be TRBD1 (6 bases). The germline CDR1 and CDR2 sequences are ENHRY and SYGVKD. V gave up 0 bases and J gave up 4 bases, with 12 bases separating them. This CDR3 region has 15 residues. CDR3 nucleotides: TGTGCCATCAGTGAGTCCTTAGGACAGAGCTATGGCTACACCTTC. Encoded protein: CAISESLGQSYGYTF.

V gene TRBV5-1 combines with J gene TRBJ2-2; the D gene is possibly TRBD2 (6 bases). The CDR3 loop spans 16 amino acids. Germline V gene lookup returns CDR1 SGHRS and CDR2 YFSETQ. V lost 3 bases and J 0 bases, leaving 12 bases between the germline ends. The CDR3 reads CASSSTGTANTGELFF. The CDR3 nucleotides read TGCGCCAGCAGCTCAACCGGGACTGCGAACACCGGGGAGCTGTTTTTT.

J is TRBJ1-1 and V is TRBV27; TRBD1 matches at 12 bases. In germline, CDR1 is MNHEY, CDR2 SMNVEV (reference sequence). V trimming: 6 bases; J trimming: 6 bases; junction bases outside the gene matches: 11. This CDR3 comprises 16 residues. CDR3 coding DNA: TGTGCCAGCAGACACCGGGACAGGGGGCTTGGCGCTGAAGCTTTCTTT. This encodes CASRHRDRGLGAEAFF.

This chain links TRBV4-1 with TRBJ2-7; 10 bases agree with TRBD1. The CDR3 has 16 residues. V trimming: 1 base; J trimming: 2 bases; junction bases outside the gene matches: 5. Per the germline V gene, CDR1 is MGHRA and CDR2 is YSYEKL. The CDR3: CASSQAAGTGAYEQYV. In DNA form, the CDR3 reads TGCGCCAGCAGCCAAGCGGCCGGGACAGGGGCCTACGAGCAGTACGTC.

The V and J genes are TRBV6-5 and TRBJ2-5, with TRBD2 as a possible D gene (6 bases). There are 15 residues in the CDR3. Germline CDR1 reads MNHEY; CDR2 reads SVGAGI. V was clipped by 0 bases and J by 2 bases, with 10 bases between them. Here the CDR3 reads CASSYSRDSQETQYF. The CDR3 region has the DNA TGTGCCAGCAGTTACTCCAGGGACTCACAAGAGACCCAGTACTTC.

The rearrangement joins TRBV6-4 to TRBJ2-7, with 10 bases fitting TRBD2. This CDR3 region has 14 residues. Germline assignment: CDR1 MRHNA and CDR2 SNTAGT. The trim removed 8 bases at V and 2 bases at J, leaving 6 bases unmatched. CDR3 sequence (DNA): TGTGCCAGCGGACTGGGACTAGCGACCTACGAGCAGTACGTC. This translates into CASGLGLATYEQYV.

This chain links TRBV7-6 with TRBJ1-6; 7 nucleotides agree with TRBD1. Trimming took 1 base from V and 6 from J; bases not matched to a gene: 3. The CDR3 runs to 15 residues. Germline V CDR1 and CDR2: SGHVS, FNYEAQ. The CDR3 protein is CASSLEGASNSPLHF. Here the CDR3 DNA reads TGTGCCAGCAGCTTAGAGGGGGCTTCTAATTCACCCCTCCACTTT. Looking up the rest from reference TRBV7-6 and TRBJ1-6 gives the full variable domain: GAGVSQSPRYKVTKRGQDVALRCDPISGHVSLYWYRQALGQGPEFLTYFNYEAQQDKSGLPNDRFSAERPEGSISTLTIQRTEQRDSAMYRCASSLEGASNSPLHFGNGTRLTVT.

The genes are TRBV30 and TRBJ1-1; D possibly corresponds to TRBD1 (6 bases). Trimming removed 3 bases at V and 10 bases at J, with 18 bases between. The CDR3 contains 13 residues. Germline loops: CDR1 GTSNPN, CDR2 SVGIG (reference sequence). CDR3 coding DNA: TGTGCCTGGAGGGACAGCCCCGCCACGGGAGCTTTCTTT. Translated, it gives CAWRDSPATGAFF.

This sequence joins TRBV15 and TRBJ2-5; possible D gene TRBD1, 5 bases. In germline, CDR1 is LNHNV, CDR2 YYDKDF (reference sequence). Deletions cut 3 bases from V and 4 bases from J, with 12 bases between. The CDR3 runs to 14 residues. As DNA, the CDR3 is TGTGCCACCAGCAGGGACACCTCCAGAGAGACCCAGTACTTC. It codes for CATSRDTSRETQYF.

The chain has TRBV5-6 and TRBJ1-6; 10 nucleotides agree with TRBD1. Trimming cost V 4 bases and J 7 bases; bases outside gene matches: 2. This CDR3 is 14 amino acids long. The germline gives CDR1 SGHDT, CDR2 YYEEEE. This CDR3 reads CASSTGQGNSPLHF. As DNA, the CDR3 is TGTGCCAGCAGCACGGGACAGGGGAATTCACCCCTCCACTTT.

The rearrangement joins TRBV24-1 to TRBJ2-2; TRBD1 matches 8 bases. The CDR3 runs to 14 residues. J gave up 3 bases and V 9 bases, and 5 bases lay outside the gene matches. Per germline, CDR1 KGHDR and CDR2 SFDVKD. CDR3 sequence: CATADRAYTGELFF. For the CDR3, the DNA is TGTGCCACCGCGGACAGGGCTTACACCGGGGAGCTGTTTTTT.

This clone came up once. The chain carries TRBV5-4 and TRBJ2-3; 8 bases are a match to TRBD2. Trimming cost V 0 bases and J 2 bases; bases outside gene matches: 5. Germline CDR1 SGHNT, CDR2 YYREEE (reference sequence). The CDR3 is made up of 16 amino acids. The CDR3, as DNA: TGTGCCAGCAGCTTGGCCGTCGGGGGGGCCACAGATACGCAGTATTTT. It codes for CASSLAVGGATDTQYF.

This clone has only one observation. The chain couples TRBV4-2 to TRBJ2-2, with D possibly matching TRBD2 (5 bases). Germline V gene data show CDR1 as LGHNA and CDR2 as YNFKEQ. The V end was cut by 0 bases, the J end by 1 base, with 6 bases between. The CDR3 has 15 amino acids. CDR3 protein: CASSQDGRNTGELFF. The DNA of the CDR3 is TGTGCCAGCAGCCAAGATGGGAGGAACACCGGGGAGCTGTTTTTT.

The chain recombines TRBV9 with TRBJ2-3; 13 bases are shared with TRBD2. Losses at the gene ends were 4 bases for V and 5 bases for J; bases not matched to a gene: 4. The CDR3 totals 15 residues. The germline V gene has CDR1 SGDLS and CDR2 YYNGEE. This chain's CDR3 is CASSFGLAGEDTQYF. The CDR3 coding sequence is TGTGCCAGCAGCTTCGGACTAGCGGGGGAAGATACGCAGTATTTT. Filled out from reference TRBV9 and TRBJ2-3, the complete variable domain reads DSGVTQTPKHLITATGQRVTLRCSPRSGDLSVYWYQQSLDQGLQFLIQYYNGEERAKGNILERFSAQQFPDLHSELNLSSLELGDSALYFCASSFGLAGEDTQYFGPGTRLTVL.

This clone was seen only once. V is TRBV10-3 and J is TRBJ2-7; 12 positions match TRBD2. Germline values: CDR1 ENHRY, CDR2 SYGVKD. V shed 4 bases and J 4 bases; nucleotides not matched to a gene: 2. The CDR3 runs 14 residues. For the CDR3, the DNA is TGTGCCATCAGTGGGACTAGCGGGGATTACGAGCAGTACTTC. It yields the protein CAISGTSGDYEQYF.

The genes are TRBV21-1 and TRBJ1-4; the D call of TRBD1 is as the table states it, not checked on the DNA. TRBV21-1 is reported as a pseudogene. The CDR3 runs 14 residues. The CDR3 sequence is CASSKQGKTEKLFF. The CDR3 DNA sequence: TGTGCCAGCAGCAAACAGGGTAAGACTGAAAAACTGTTTTTT.

This rearrangement joins TRBV28 to TRBJ2-7, with TRBD1 matching over 8 bases. CDR1 is MDHEN, CDR2 SYDVKM, per germline. The V segment lost 1 base and the J segment 7 bases; nucleotides outside the gene matches: 12. The CDR3 runs 16 residues. The CDR3 nucleotides are TGTGCCAGCAGTTTATTGGTCGGGCAGGGGGCATTAGAGCAGTACTTC. It specifies CASSLLVGQGALEQYF.

The chain carries TRBV21-1 and TRBJ2-7; the table's D gene call, TRBD1, was not cross checked with the DNA. TRBV21-1 is reported as a pseudogene. The CDR3 runs 16 residues. CDR3 DNA sequence: TGTGCCAGCAGCACTTACAATTTAACAGGGTCCTACGAGCAGTACTTC. It translates to CASSTYNLTGSYEQYF.

V and J are TRBV7-3 and TRBJ2-5; D assignment may be TRBD1 or TRBD2 (5 bases each). There are 14 residues in the CDR3. With 5 bases removed from V and 4 bases from J, the gap between germline ends came to 14 bases. The germline V gene encodes CDR1 SGHTA and CDR2 FQGTGA. The DNA for the CDR3 is TGTGCCAGCAGCCCAGGGTCGCGGGTAGAGACCCAGTACTTC. Translation: CASSPGSRVETQYF.

This clone is categorized as medium-sized. CDR3 region: CASSTGTSSYEQYF. CDR3 nucleotide sequence: TGTGCCAGCAGCACAGGTACGAGCTCCTACGAGCAGTACTTC. The rearrangement uses TRBV6-2 or TRBV6-3 and TRBJ2-7, with D possibly being TRBD1 (5 bases). Trimming cost V 6 bases and J 0 bases, with 12 bases left between them. Germline V gene lookup returns CDR1 MNHEY and CDR2 SVGEGT. This CDR3 has 14 amino acids.

The chain links TRBV28 to TRBJ2-7; 8 nucleotides align to TRBD1. The CDR3 extends over 17 amino acids. The V segment lost 5 bases and the J segment 2 bases; nucleotides outside the gene matches: 14. Germline CDR1 and CDR2: MDHEN and SYDVKM. The DNA for the CDR3 is TGTGCCAGCAGTCCGAAAAACAGGGGGACCCCTACCTACGAGCAGTACTTC. It specifies CASSPKNRGTPTYEQYF.

This chain connects TRBV14 to TRBJ2-1; TRBD2 is a possible D gene (6 bases). The CDR3 spans 17 residues. Trimming took 1 base from V and 1 from J, leaving 14 bases between them. Germline CDR1 is SGHDN and CDR2 is FVKESK. The CDR3 here is CASSQAVRGPSYNEQFF. Here the CDR3 DNA reads TGTGCCAGCAGCCAAGCCGTGCGGGGCCCGTCCTACAATGAGCAGTTCTTC.

The rearrangement uses TRBV7-9 and TRBJ2-5; 12 bases agree with TRBD2. The V gene's germline CDR1 is SEHNR and CDR2 FQNEAQ (reference sequence). The ends lost 2 bases at V and 5 bases at J; junction bases unmatched: 6. This CDR3 is built from 16 residues. CDR3: CASSLSSGGASETQYF. The CDR3 nucleotides read TGTGCCAGCAGCTTATCTAGCGGGGGGGCATCGGAGACCCAGTACTTC.

The chain joins TRBV2 to TRBJ1-1; D remains ambiguous. The germline CDR1 and CDR2 sequences are SNHLY and FYNNEI. V lost 4 bases and J lost 1, with 4 bases in between. CDR3 size: 12 residues. The CDR3 region is CASSVSNTEAFF. Here the CDR3 DNA reads TGTGCCAGCAGTGTGTCGAACACTGAAGCTTTCTTT.

The chain links TRBV28 to TRBJ1-1; no reliable D call. From germline, CDR1 is MDHEN and CDR2 SYDVKM. This CDR3 has 12 amino acids. V dropped 7 bases and J dropped 11 bases, with 17 bases sitting between them. The CDR3: CASNMEVGEAFF. As DNA, the CDR3 is TGTGCCAGCAATATGGAGGTCGGCGAGGCTTTCTTT.

Here the CDR3 DNA reads TGTGCCAGCAGTTCCACGGGGGGGTATCCTATCTATGGCTACACCTTC. It specifies CASSSTGGYPIYGYTF. This rearrangement joins TRBV6-5 to TRBJ1-2, with a possible D match to TRBD1 (5 bases). CDR3 size: 16 residues. V was clipped by 4 bases and J by 4 bases, with 19 bases between them. From germline, CDR1 is MNHEY and CDR2 SVGAGI.

The chain is built from TRBV7-9 and TRBJ2-2, with 8 bases aligning to TRBD1. The ends lost 5 bases at V and 4 bases at J; junction bases unmatched: 12. The CDR3 spans 17 residues. Germline assignment: CDR1 SEHNR and CDR2 FQNEAQ (reference sequence). CDR3 bases: TGTGCCAGCAGCCGGACGCCGGGACAGGCGCTCACCGGGGAGCTGTTTTTT. Its protein product is CASSRTPGQALTGELFF.